This record concerns one T cell receptor beta chain sequence. Its antigen is unknown. These data are taken from a study of cytomegalovirus exposure and HLA in healthy donors. The study's findings and limits: In a later analysis, TCR beta V- and J-gene trimming was associated with a missense DCLRE1C variant. It was only CMV serostatus that was available as immune exposure information. According to an earlier analysis, most TCR beta V segments yielded productive rearrangements about 87% or about 30% of the time.

The PCR was carried out with 60 Vbeta primers and 13 Jbeta primers. Here immunoSEQ multiplex PCR was the method, and the copy in TCRdb shows in-frame clones only, minus some. The sample contains roughly 190,000 clones, roughly four fifths of which appear only once. Trimming removed 6 bases from V and 3 bases from J, with 15 bases in between. CDR1 and CDR2 from the germline V gene are SNHLY and FYNNEI. The CDR3 has 14 residues. The clonotype comes from a man between 18 and 35 years old in good health and CMV-seronegative. Sample: PBMCs. The V gene is TRBV2, the J gene TRBJ2-7; D gene ambiguous. In nucleotides, the CDR3 is TGTGCCAGCAGCGAGGAAGGCAGATACTACGAGCAGTACTTC. It encodes CASSEEGRYYEQYF.